The 5 T cell receptor beta chains reported below all come from one sample, sequenced in a study of T cells in Graves' hyperthyroidism and ophthalmopathy. Amplified TCR beta CDR3 regions derived from RNA transcripts. HTBI primers drove first-round RT-PCR of the TCR CDR3. TCRdb reprocessed the multiplex PCR reads with MiXCR, giving one entry per CDR3 protein. Among around 250,000 distinct CDR3 sequences, 13% to 15% were seen once, and the ten largest hold approximately 12%. The sample was blood. These receptors were collected from a woman in her 40s with Graves' hyperthyroidism that later progressed to Graves' ophthalmopathy.

This clonotype was counted only a few times. This rearrangement joins TRBV5-6 to TRBJ1-1, with 7 bases matching TRBD1. V was pared by 4 bases and J by 7 bases, with 28 bases of the junction left unmatched. This CDR3 region has 20 residues. The germline CDR1 and CDR2 sequences are SGHDT and YYEEEE. Written as DNA, the CDR3 is TGTGCCAGCAGCCCAAAATCCGCTGGGACAGTCGGGTATATTACCTTTGAAGCTTTCTTT. Protein sequence: CASSPKSAGTVGYITFEAFF.

This clonotype was detected many times. This chain connects TRBV28 to TRBJ1-1, with TRBD1 as a possible D gene (6 bases). V was clipped by 10 bases and J by 0 bases, with 12 bases between them. Germline V gives CDR1 MDHEN, CDR2 SYDVKM. The length of the CDR3 is 13 residues. In DNA, the CDR3 is TGTGCCATGCAGACAGGAATGAACACTGAAGCTTTCTTT. Translated, it gives CAMQTGMNTEAFF.

Ten or more counts support this clonotype. The chain is built from TRBV19 and TRBJ2-1, with 7 nucleotides matching TRBD2. Germline V lookup: CDR1 LNHDA, CDR2 SQIVND (reference sequence). The CDR3 is 15 amino acids. With 0 bases clipped from V and 9 bases from J, the junction kept 8 bases outside the gene matches. The CDR3 DNA reads as TGTGCCAGTAGTATAGATCGGGGGAGGGCCCCTGAGCAGTTCTTC. Its translation is CASSIDRGRAPEQFF. The full variable domain, with the rest looked up from reference TRBV19 and TRBJ2-1, is DGGITQSPKYLFRKEGQNVTLSCEQNLNHDAMYWYRQDPGQGLRLIYYSQIVNDFQKGDIAEGYSVSREKKESFPLTVTSAQKNPTAFYLCASSIDRGRAPEQFFGPGTRLTVL.

J is TRBJ2-1 and V is TRBV2; the D gene could be TRBD1 or TRBD2 (5 bases each). The V gene's germline CDR1 is SNHLY and CDR2 FYNNEI. This CDR3 is 16 amino acids long. Trimming left V 2 bases short and J 0 bases short, with 11 bases between. CDR3 residues: CASSEFMRGSYNEQFF. As DNA, the CDR3 is TGTGCCAGCAGTGAATTCATGAGGGGCTCCTACAATGAGCAGTTCTTC. The full variable domain, rest sourced from reference TRBV2 and TRBJ2-1, is EPEVTQTPSHQVTQMGQEVILRCVPISNHLYFYWYRQILGQKVEFLVSFYNNEISEKSEIFDDQFSVERPDGSNFTLKIRSTKLEDSAMYFCASSEFMRGSYNEQFFGPGTRLTVL.

This clonotype was seen many times. The chain joins TRBV29-1 to TRBJ2-1; TRBD2 agrees at 14 bases. V dropped 1 base and J dropped 4; count of bases not matched to a gene: 15. CDR3 length: 20 amino acids. Germline V CDR1 and CDR2: SQVTM, ANQGSEA. CDR3 coding DNA: TGCAGCGTTGAAGCCCTGACTAGCGGGAGGGCCGGATTGGGGTACAATGAGCAGTTCTTC. Residues: CSVEALTSGRAGLGYNEQFF.